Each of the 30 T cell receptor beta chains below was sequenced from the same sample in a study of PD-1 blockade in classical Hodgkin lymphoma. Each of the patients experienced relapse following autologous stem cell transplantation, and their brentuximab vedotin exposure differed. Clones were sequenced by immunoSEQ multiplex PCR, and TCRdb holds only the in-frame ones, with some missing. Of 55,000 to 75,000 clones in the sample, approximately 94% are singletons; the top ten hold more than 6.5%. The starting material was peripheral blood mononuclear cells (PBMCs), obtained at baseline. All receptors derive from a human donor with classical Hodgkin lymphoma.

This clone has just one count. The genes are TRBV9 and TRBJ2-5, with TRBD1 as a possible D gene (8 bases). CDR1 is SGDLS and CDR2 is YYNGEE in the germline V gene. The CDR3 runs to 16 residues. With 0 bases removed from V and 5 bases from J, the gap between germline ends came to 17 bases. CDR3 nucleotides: TGTGCCAGCAGCGTAGAAGAACAGGGGGGGCGGGAGACCCAGTACTTC. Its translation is CASSVEEQGGRETQYF. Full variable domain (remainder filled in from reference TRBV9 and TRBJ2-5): DSGVTQTPKHLITATGQRVTLRCSPRSGDLSVYWYQQSLDQGLQFLIQYYNGEERAKGNILERFSAQQFPDLHSELNLSSLELGDSALYFCASSVEEQGGRETQYFGPGTRLLVL.

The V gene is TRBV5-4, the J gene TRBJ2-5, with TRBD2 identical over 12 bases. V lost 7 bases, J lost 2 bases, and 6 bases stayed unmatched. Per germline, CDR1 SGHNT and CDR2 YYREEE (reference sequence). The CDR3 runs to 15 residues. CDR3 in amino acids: CASSYGLAGQETQYF. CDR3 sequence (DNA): TGTGCCAGCTCATATGGACTAGCGGGACAAGAGACCCAGTACTTC.

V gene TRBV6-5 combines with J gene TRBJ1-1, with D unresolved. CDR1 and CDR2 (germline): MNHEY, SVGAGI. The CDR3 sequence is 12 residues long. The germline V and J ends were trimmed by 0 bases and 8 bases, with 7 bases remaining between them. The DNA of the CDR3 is TGTGCCAGCAGTTACTCGACGGGGGAAGCTTTCTTT. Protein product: CASSYSTGEAFF.

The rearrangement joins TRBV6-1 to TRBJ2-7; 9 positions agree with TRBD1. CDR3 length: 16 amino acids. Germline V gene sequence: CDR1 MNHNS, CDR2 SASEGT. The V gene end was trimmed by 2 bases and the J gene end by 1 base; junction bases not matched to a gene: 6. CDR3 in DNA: TGTGCCAGCAGTGAATTGCGGGACAGGGCGTCCTACGAGCAGTACTTC. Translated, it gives CASSELRDRASYEQYF.

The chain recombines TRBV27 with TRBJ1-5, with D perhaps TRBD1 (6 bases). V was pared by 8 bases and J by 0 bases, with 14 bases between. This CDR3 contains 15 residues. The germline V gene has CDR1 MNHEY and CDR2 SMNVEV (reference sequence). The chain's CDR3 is CASLLRGNSNQPQHF. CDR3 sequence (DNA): TGTGCCAGCCTTCTTAGGGGGAATAGCAATCAGCCCCAGCATTTT.

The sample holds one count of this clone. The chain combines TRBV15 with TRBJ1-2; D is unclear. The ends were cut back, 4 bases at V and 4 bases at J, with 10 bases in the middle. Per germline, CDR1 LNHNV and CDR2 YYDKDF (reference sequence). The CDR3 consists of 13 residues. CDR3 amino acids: CATSTAIGYGYTF. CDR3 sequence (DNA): TGTGCCACCAGCACGGCCATCGGCTATGGCTACACCTTC.

Here the CDR3 reads CASSLIGGSNTGELFF. The CDR3 DNA reads as TGTGCCAGCAGCTTGATCGGGGGATCGAACACCGGGGAGCTGTTTTTT. This sequence joins TRBV5-8 and TRBJ2-2; TRBD2 is a possible D gene (6 bases). The CDR3 length is 16 residues. Trimming removed 1 base from V and 0 bases from J, with 10 bases in between. The germline gives CDR1 SGHTS, CDR2 YDEGEE. The full variable domain, with the rest looked up from reference TRBV5-8 and TRBJ2-2, is EAGVTQSPTHLIKTRGQQATLRCSPISGHTSVYWYQQALGLGLQFLLWYDEGEERNRGNFPPRFSGRQFPNYSSELNVNALELEDSALYLCASSLIGGSNTGELFFGEGSRLTVL.

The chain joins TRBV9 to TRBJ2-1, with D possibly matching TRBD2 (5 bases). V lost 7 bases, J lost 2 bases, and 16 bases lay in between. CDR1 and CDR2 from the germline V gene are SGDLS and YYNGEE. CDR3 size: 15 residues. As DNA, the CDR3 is TGTGCCAGCGGCCGGGGTCCCGAAACCTACAATGAGCAGTTCTTC. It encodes CASGRGPETYNEQFF.

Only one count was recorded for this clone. As DNA, the CDR3 is TGTGCCAGCAGCGAGTTTGGGGGTTCTGGAAACACCATATATTTT. This sequence encodes CASSEFGGSGNTIYF. The chain joins TRBV5-5 to TRBJ1-3; D might be TRBD1 (5 bases). The germline V and J ends were trimmed by 4 bases and 1 base, with 12 bases remaining between them. Germline V gene lookup returns CDR1 SGHKS and CDR2 YYEKEE (reference sequence). The CDR3 runs 15 residues.

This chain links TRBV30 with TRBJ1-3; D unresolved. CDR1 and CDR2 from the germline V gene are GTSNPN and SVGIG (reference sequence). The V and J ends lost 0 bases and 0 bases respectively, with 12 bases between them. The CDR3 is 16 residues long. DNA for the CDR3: TGTGCCTGGAGTGTAGGCGCATCTTCCTCTGGAAACACCATATATTTT. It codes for CAWSVGASSSGNTIYF.

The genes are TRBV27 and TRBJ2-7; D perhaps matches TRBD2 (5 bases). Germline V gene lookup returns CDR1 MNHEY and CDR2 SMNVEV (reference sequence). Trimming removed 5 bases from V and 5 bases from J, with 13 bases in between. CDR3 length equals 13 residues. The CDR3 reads CASSLTGIDEQYF. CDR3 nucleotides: TGTGCCAGCAGTCTTACCGGGATCGACGAGCAGTACTTC.

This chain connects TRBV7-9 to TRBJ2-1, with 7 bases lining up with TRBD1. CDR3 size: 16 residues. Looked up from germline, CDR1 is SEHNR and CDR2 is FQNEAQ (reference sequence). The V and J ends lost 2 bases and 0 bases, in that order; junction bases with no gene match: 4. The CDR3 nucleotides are TGTGCCAGCAGCTTACAAGGGGGCAGCTCCTACAATGAGCAGTTCTTC. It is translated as CASSLQGGSSYNEQFF.

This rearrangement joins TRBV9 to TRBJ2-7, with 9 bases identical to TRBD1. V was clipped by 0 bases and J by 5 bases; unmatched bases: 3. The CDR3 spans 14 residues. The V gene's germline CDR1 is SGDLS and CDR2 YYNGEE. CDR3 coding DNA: TGTGCCAGCAGCGTAGGACAGGGGGTCCACGAGCAGTACTTC. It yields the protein CASSVGQGVHEQYF.

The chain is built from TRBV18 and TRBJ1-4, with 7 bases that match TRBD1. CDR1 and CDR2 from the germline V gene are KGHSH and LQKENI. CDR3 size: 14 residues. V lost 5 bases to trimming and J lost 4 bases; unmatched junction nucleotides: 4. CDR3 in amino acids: CASSSTGINEKLFF. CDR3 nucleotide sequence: TGTGCCAGCTCATCGACAGGGATTAATGAAAAACTGTTTTTT. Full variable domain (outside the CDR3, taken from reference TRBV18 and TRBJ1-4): NAGVMQNPRHLVRRRGQEARLRCSPMKGHSHVYWYRQLPEEGLKFMVYLQKENIIDESGMPKERFSAEFPKEGPSILRIQQVVRGDSAAYFCASSSTGINEKLFFGSGTQLSVL.

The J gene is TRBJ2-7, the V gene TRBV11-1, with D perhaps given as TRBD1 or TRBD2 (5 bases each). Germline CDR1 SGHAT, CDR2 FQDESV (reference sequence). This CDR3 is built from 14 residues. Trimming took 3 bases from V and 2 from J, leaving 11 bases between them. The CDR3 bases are TGTGCCAGCAGCTTCACGGGGACCCCCTACGAGCAGTACTTC. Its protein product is CASSFTGTPYEQYF.

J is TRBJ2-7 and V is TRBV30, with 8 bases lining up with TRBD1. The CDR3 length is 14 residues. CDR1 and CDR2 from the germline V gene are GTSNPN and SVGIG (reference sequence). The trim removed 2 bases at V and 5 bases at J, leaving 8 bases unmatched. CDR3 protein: CAWSRGRGLNEQYF. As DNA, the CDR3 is TGTGCCTGGAGTCGTGGCAGGGGGCTGAACGAGCAGTACTTC.

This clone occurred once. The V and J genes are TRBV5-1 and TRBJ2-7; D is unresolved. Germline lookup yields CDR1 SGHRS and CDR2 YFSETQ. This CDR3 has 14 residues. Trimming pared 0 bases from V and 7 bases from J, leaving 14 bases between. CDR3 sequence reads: CASSLEGLVTEQYF. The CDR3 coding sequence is TGCGCCAGCAGCTTGGAAGGCCTAGTAACGGAGCAGTACTTC.

CDR3 bases: TGTGCCAGCAGTGCCCCGGGACAGTACTTTACTGAGCAGTTCTTC. Its protein product is CASSAPGQYFTEQFF. The chain combines TRBV6-1 with TRBJ2-1; 7 positions agree with TRBD1. V trimming: 4 bases; J trimming: 9 bases; junction bases outside the gene matches: 12. CDR3 length: 15 residues. The germline V gene encodes CDR1 MNHNS and CDR2 SASEGT.

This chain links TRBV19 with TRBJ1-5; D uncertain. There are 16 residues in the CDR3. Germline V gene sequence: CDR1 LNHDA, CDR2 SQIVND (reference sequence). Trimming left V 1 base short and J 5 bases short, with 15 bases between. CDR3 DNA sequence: TGTGCCAGTAGTATAGGGACGGACGGGGAACATCAGCCCCAGCATTTT. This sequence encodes CASSIGTDGEHQPQHF.

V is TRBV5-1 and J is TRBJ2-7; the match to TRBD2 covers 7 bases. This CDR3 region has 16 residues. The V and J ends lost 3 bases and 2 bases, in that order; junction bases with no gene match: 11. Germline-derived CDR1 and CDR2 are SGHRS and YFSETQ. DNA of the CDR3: TGCGCCAGCAGCTGGGGAAGCGGGGCCGTGGCCTACGAGCAGTACTTC. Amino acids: CASSWGSGAVAYEQYF.

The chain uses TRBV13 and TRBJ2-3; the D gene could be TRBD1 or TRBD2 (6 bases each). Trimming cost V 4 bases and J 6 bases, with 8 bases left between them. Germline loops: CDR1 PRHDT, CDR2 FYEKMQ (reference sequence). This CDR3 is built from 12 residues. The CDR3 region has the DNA TGTGCCAGCAGCTCGGGGGCCGATACGCAGTATTTT. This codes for CASSSGADTQYF.

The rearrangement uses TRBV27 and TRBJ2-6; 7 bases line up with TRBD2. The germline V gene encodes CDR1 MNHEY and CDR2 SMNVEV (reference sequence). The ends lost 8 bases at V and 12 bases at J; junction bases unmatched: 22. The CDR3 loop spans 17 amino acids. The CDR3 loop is CASFFPLAVRGRLVLTF. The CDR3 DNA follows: TGTGCCAGCTTTTTTCCTCTAGCGGTCCGGGGAAGACTCGTCCTGACTTTC.

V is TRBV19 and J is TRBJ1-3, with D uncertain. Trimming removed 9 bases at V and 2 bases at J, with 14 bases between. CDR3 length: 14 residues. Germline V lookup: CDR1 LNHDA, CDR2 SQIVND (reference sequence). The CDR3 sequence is CASDAEGAGNTIYF. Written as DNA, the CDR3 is TGTGCCAGCGACGCGGAGGGAGCTGGAAACACCATATATTTT. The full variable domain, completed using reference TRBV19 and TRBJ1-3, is DGGITQSPKYLFRKEGQNVTLSCEQNLNHDAMYWYRQDPGQGLRLIYYSQIVNDFQKGDIAEGYSVSREKKESFPLTVTSAQKNPTAFYLCASDAEGAGNTIYFGEGSWLTVV.

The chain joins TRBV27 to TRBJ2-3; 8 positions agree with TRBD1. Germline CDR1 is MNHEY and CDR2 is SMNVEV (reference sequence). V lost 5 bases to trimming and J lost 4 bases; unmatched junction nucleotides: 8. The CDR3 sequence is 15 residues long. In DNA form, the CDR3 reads TGTGCCAGCAGTGTCGGGACAGGATTCTCAGATACGCAGTATTTT. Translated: CASSVGTGFSDTQYF.

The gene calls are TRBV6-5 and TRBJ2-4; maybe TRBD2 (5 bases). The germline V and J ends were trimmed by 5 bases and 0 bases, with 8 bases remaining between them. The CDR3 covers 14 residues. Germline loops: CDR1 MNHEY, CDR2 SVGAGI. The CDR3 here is CASSHGVAKNIQYF. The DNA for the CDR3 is TGTGCCAGCAGTCACGGGGTAGCCAAAAACATTCAGTACTTC.

CDR3 amino acids: CASSQSGQGPFYEQYF. In DNA, the CDR3 is TGCGCCAGCAGCCAGTCGGGACAGGGTCCCTTCTACGAGCAGTACTTC. This rearrangement joins TRBV4-3 to TRBJ2-7, with TRBD1 matching over 9 bases. CDR3 length equals 16 residues. Germline V gene lookup returns CDR1 LGHNA and CDR2 YSLEER. J lost 3 bases, V lost 3 bases, and 9 bases had no gene match.

In DNA, the CDR3 is TGTGCCAGCAGTGAATTTGGGACAGGAGAGAACACTGAAGCTTTCTTT. Translated: CASSEFGTGENTEAFF. V gene TRBV25-1 combines with J gene TRBJ1-1; 8 bases are a match to TRBD1. V lost 1 base, J lost 1 base, and 5 bases stayed unmatched. Germline V lookup: CDR1 MGHDK, CDR2 SYGVNS. The CDR3 loop spans 16 amino acids.

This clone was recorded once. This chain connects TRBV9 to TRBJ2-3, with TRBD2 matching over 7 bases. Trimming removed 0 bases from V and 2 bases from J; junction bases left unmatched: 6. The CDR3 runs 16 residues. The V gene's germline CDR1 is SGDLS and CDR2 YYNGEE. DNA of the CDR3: TGTGCCAGCAGCGTAGGGGGGGGACCCGCCACAGATACGCAGTATTTT. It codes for CASSVGGGPATDTQYF.

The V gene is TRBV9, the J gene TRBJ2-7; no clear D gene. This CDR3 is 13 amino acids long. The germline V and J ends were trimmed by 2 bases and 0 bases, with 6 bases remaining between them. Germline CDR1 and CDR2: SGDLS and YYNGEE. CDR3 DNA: TGTGCCAGCAGCGTTGCGGACTCCTACGAGCAGTACTTC. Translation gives CASSVADSYEQYF.

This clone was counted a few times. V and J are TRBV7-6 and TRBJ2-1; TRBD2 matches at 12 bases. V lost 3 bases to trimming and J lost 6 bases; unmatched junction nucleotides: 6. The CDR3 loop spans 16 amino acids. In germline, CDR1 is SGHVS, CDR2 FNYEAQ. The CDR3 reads CASSFRTSGGTNEQFF. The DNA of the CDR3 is TGTGCCAGCAGCTTCAGAACTAGCGGGGGGACCAATGAGCAGTTCTTC.